This T cell receptor (beta chain) was sequenced during a study of T cell changes during pregnancy in multiple sclerosis (dated by TCRdb to the late 2010s). In terms of the full investigation: Changes in the T cell repertoire over the course of pregnancy were examined in this study in women with multiple sclerosis.

A remark on this clone: Its antigen remains unidentified. No much larger clonotype is one base removed from it; base qualities were not supplied.

The germline V gene (reference sequence) gives CDR1 as PRHDT and CDR2 as FYEKMQ. Including the terminal cysteine and phenylalanine, the CDR3 comprises 17 residues. The DNA shown is the 51-base CDR3, in frame from base 1. Clipping removes 0 bases from V and 2 bases from J, with 6 as the unmatched junction base count. The method was the immunoSEQ multiplex PCR assay. In TCRdb, the immuneACCESS table is reduced to in-frame sequences with V and J assigned. These tables do not hold every clone; where another copy was compared, an unresolved V gene accounts for under half, and the others remain unexplained. Counted in this sample were 30,000 to 35,000 clones; about 91% of them appeared once. The top ten clonotypes cover 9.5% to 10% of the sample.

The sequence links TRBV13 to TRBJ2-1; 8 bases in between match TRBD2. The sequenced sample was CD8+ T cells from peripheral blood mononuclear cells, obtained in the first trimester of pregnancy. The sequence was collected from a female donor with multiple sclerosis, enrolled in a pregnancy study. The CDR3 protein sequence reads: CASSLGGLEGPYNEQFF. DNA sequence: TGTGCCAGCAGCTTAGGGGGACTAGAAGGCCCCTACAATGAGCAGTTCTTC.